The clone carrying this T cell receptor (beta chain) came up many times. This sample stems from a study of response to subunit inactivated influenza vaccine. Each CDR3 protein is one row after TCRdb ran MiXCR on the RT-PCR reads. This repertoire shows over 750,000 distinct CDR3 sequences, 21% found once; its top ten account for about 10%. V was cut by 4 bases and J by 6 bases, with 22 bases left in between. Germline CDR1 SGHDT, CDR2 YYEEEE. The CDR3 extends over 16 amino acids. The source is a man in his fifties or sixties who received an inactivated influenza vaccine. The sequencing used PBMCs from blood, collected less than 6 days after vaccination. The chain employs TRBV5-6 and TRBJ1-2, with D perhaps TRBD1 (6 bases). In nucleotides, the CDR3 is TGTGCCAGCAGCCCGTGGCCAGGGGATGGTAATAATGGCTACACCTTC. Translated, it gives CASSPWPGDGNNGYTF.